One TCR beta chain is described in this entry. Its antigen is currently not known. Per-base qualities were not stored, and no clone one base away is much larger. Inclusive of the bounding cysteine and phenylalanine, the CDR3 is 12 residues long. This entry keeps only the CDR3 DNA: 36 bases, framed from base 1. Based on the germline V gene, the CDR1 and CDR2 sequences are MNHNS and SASEGT. Trimming takes 6 bases from V and 6 bases from J, and the germline ends sit 8 bases apart. These data come from a study of shared clonotypes between healthy human individuals (dated by TCRdb to about 2020). Background on the whole study: A couple of women and three men aged 18 to 49 years were included in the cohort. To increase sequencing depth and limit assay-specific biases, TCR repertoire library preparation and sequencing were carried out by different laboratories using diverse techniques. The study deeply sequenced blood TCR repertoires of about 5 healthy adults to estimate repertoire size and the extent of clonotype sharing between individuals. Per donor, leukapheresis produced somewhere between about 0.9 and 9 billion PBMCs. Per donor, three plates each were used for CD4 naive and CD4 memory, two for CD8 naive, and one for CD8 memory.

TCR CDR3 regions were amplified from genomic DNA by multiplex PCR using the deep immunoSEQ assay. Extracted genomic DNA from each cell subset was spread evenly across all wells of several immunoSEQ 96-well plates, with each plate serving as a replicate. For sorted subsets, each replicate PCR was loaded with around 200 ng genomic DNA, equivalent to about 33,000 T cell genomes. Purified libraries were measured with a Qubit 3.0 fluorometer, size-checked on a Bioanalyzer 2100, and measured again with the KAPA Library Quantification kit. Each immunoSEQ 96-well plate was sequenced on its own single-read 150-cycle Illumina NextSeq 550 flow cell. On the study's bioinformatics: Because the immunoSEQ output included only junctional sequences and no quality scores, the filtering could not be the same as the filtering used for full-length reads. To assign V/J genes and CDR3, sequences were annotated using PyIR, a Python wrapper for IgBLAST v1.9, with IMGT germline references. Any read was removed if the V/J assignment was weak (E-value above 1e-6), the CDR3 was missing, or the read contained stop codons, out-of-frame junctions, or ambiguous translated residues. V3J clonotypes were defined as sequences sharing the same inferred V gene, J gene, and CDR3 amino acid sequence. To compute the percentage overlap between repertoires, the number of shared unique clonotypes was divided by the size of the smaller repertoire. Richness of each repertoire was evaluated using RTK rarefaction, the Chao1 estimator, and Recon v2.1 estimates of unobserved clonotypes. Generation probabilities for all TCRbeta clonotypes obtained by the gDNA method from a handful of donors were computed using OLGA. TCRdb mirrors the immuneACCESS table, restricted to in-frame sequences. Some clones are absent from its copies; in checked studies, under half trace to an unresolved V gene, and the reason for the others is unknown. The V and J calls and the clone size are those of that table, but D and trimming were determined from the DNA. The sample records about 1.5 million clones, 95% to 99% of which are singletons. The ten largest account for around 0.47% of the sample.

The donors were healthy, HIV-negative adults with no recently reported acute infections or vaccinations. Every donor was a Caucasian adult living in Nashville, Tennessee, USA. CD4+ T cells were enriched by magnetic negative selection; naive cells were then positively selected on CD45RA, and the negative fraction formed the memory subset. Blood was collected by leukapheresis, and PBMCs were isolated by Ficoll-Histopaque density gradient centrifugation and then cryopreserved in liquid nitrogen vapor phase. Analytical flow cytometry was used to check the purity and quantity of every magnetically sorted T cell population. Genomic DNA was isolated from each sorted fraction and quantified by UV absorbance on a Nanodrop 2000c. Broad study findings and their caveats: Estimated clonotype richness was generally larger for naive than for memory subsets. Rarefaction of sorted-subset datasets indicated incomplete sequencing despite the large sequencing depth. About 5% of naive CD4, around 3.6% of naive CD8, approximately 2% of memory CD4, and about 0.4% of memory CD8 clonotypes were shared across a few donors. Because the study included only a small number of donors, the genetic and exposure-history diversity represented was limited. Pairwise subsampling led to the expectation that sequencing depth would affect the degree of clonotype sharing among donors. Sampling was limited to blood, and TCR repertoires in tissue likely differ from TCR repertoires in blood. Compared with non-shared clonotypes, clonotypes shared by all four sorted-subset donors had higher generation probabilities.

The sample taken for sequencing was naive CD4+ T cells sorted from blood. The sample's cell subset or site label, in plain terms: CD45RA+ positively selected. Rearrangement joined TRBV6-1 to TRBJ2-2; a confident D gene designation cannot be given. This receptor was identified in a man aged 25-45 years in good health. The CDR3 protein sequence reads: CASRRLSGELFF. The nucleotides read TGTGCCAGCAGGAGACTCTCCGGGGAGCTGTTTTTT.